Following are 27 T cell receptor beta chains from one sample sequenced in a study of tumor and adjacent non-tumor tissue in lung cancer. The library came from three nested PCR rounds adapted from ARM-PCR protocols. TCRdb re-analysed the multiplex PCR reads in MiXCR, keeping a single row per CDR3 protein. The profile covers about 68,000 distinct CDR3 sequences, with about three fifths appearing a single time and around 20% taken by the ten largest. This sample's RNA came from whole unsorted tissue. Sequenced material: lung tumor tissue. The receptors here all came from a man over 45 with non-small cell lung cancer.

This clonotype has only a few counts. A much larger clone sits a single nucleotide away, making a read error possible. The chain employs TRBV6-1 and TRBJ2-1, with D possibly being TRBD2 (5 bases). Germline loops: CDR1 MNHNS, CDR2 SASEGT. Deletions cut 8 bases from V and 0 bases from J, with 8 bases between. CDR3 length: 13 amino acids. As DNA, the CDR3 is TGTGCCAGCGAGAGGGACTCCTACAATGAGCAGTTCTTC. This sequence encodes CASERDSYNEQFF.

The chain is built from TRBV29-1 and TRBJ2-1, with TRBD2 identical over 7 bases. Germline CDR1 reads SQVTM; CDR2 reads ANQGSEA. The CDR3 length is 14 residues. Unmatched junction bases numbered 11, after V lost 4 bases and J lost 8 bases. CDR3 sequence: CSVGDTCRGDEQFF. Here the CDR3 DNA reads TGCAGCGTTGGAGATACATGCCGGGGGGATGAGCAGTTCTTC.

This clonotype has more than one count but fewer than ten. The chain has TRBV7-8 and TRBJ1-5; 7 bases line up with TRBD1. With V trimmed by 4 bases and J by 4 bases, 10 bases remained unmatched. Germline V lookup: CDR1 SGHVS, CDR2 FQNEAQ. This CDR3 region has 16 residues. CDR3 region: CASSSSHRGSNQPQHF. CDR3 DNA: TGTGCCAGCAGCTCTAGCCACAGGGGCAGTAATCAGCCCCAGCATTTT.

On this clonotype itself: This may be a read error: a much more frequent sequence differs by one nucleotide. The chain recombines TRBV6-1 with TRBJ1-4; D remains ambiguous. Germline V gene sequence: CDR1 MNHNS, CDR2 SASEGT. There are 16 residues in the CDR3. Trimming removed 2 bases from V and 8 bases from J, with 18 bases in between. The CDR3 here is CASSEISGTNVEKLFF. DNA of the CDR3: TGTGCCAGCAGTGAAATATCGGGTACTAACGTGGAAAAACTGTTTTTT.

About this clonotype itself: Possible read error: a much larger clone is one base away. J is TRBJ2-7 and V is TRBV7-9; weak D call: TRBD1 (6 bases). The CDR3 loop spans 14 amino acids. CDR1 SEHNR and CDR2 FQNEAQ come from the germline V gene (reference sequence). V lost 5 bases, J lost 2 bases, and 13 bases lay in between. The CDR3 is CASSPIGDTYEQYF. In nucleotides, the CDR3 is TGTGCCAGCAGCCCAATCGGGGACACCTACGAGCAGTACTTC.

This clonotype showed up many times. This chain uses TRBV12-3 or TRBV12-4 with TRBJ1-5; possibly TRBD1 for D (6 bases). The CDR3 sequence is 12 residues long. Trimming took 6 bases from V and 7 from J, leaving 10 bases between them. DNA of the CDR3: TGTGCCAGCAGGAACAGGGACCAGCCCCAGCATTTT. This encodes CASRNRDQPQHF.

This clonotype was seen a handful of times. The chain recombines TRBV20-1 with TRBJ2-7; D might be TRBD2 (7 bases). The V and J ends lost 5 bases and 2 bases respectively, with 13 bases between them. The CDR3 has 13 amino acids. Per germline, CDR1 DFQATT and CDR2 SNEGSKA (reference sequence). The CDR3 protein is CSALGGGTYEQYF. The CDR3 region has the DNA TGCAGTGCTCTGGGGGGGGGCACCTACGAGCAGTACTTC.

Comments on this clonotype: Being one base from a much bigger clone, this may be a read error. The rearrangement joins TRBV6-5 to TRBJ2-5; TRBD2 matches 7 bases. After removal of 8 bases from V and 3 bases from J, the junction contained 12 bases not matched to a gene. Germline CDR1 MNHEY, CDR2 SVGAGI. CDR3 length: 15 amino acids. The CDR3 loop is CASGESAGGKETQYF. The CDR3 DNA reads TGTGCCAGCGGGGAGAGCGCCGGGGGGAAAGAGACCCAGTACTTC.

This clonotype was observed many times. The J gene is TRBJ2-3, the V gene TRBV10-3; 8 bases map to TRBD1. The germline CDR1 and CDR2 sequences are ENHRY and SYGVKD. The CDR3 spans 14 residues. Trimming removed 5 bases from V and 6 bases from J; junction bases left unmatched: 7. The chain's CDR3 is CAISLDRAADTQYF. In DNA form, the CDR3 reads TGTGCCATCAGTCTGGACAGGGCGGCGGATACGCAGTATTTT.

Note on this clonotype: At one end the junction does not follow the germline gene, possibly because of a read error. V and J are TRBV12-3 or TRBV12-4 and TRBJ1-1, with 12 bases lining up with TRBD1. This CDR3 comprises 17 residues. The CDR3 sequence is CAISPGTGGMTNPEAFF. As DNA, the CDR3 is TGTGCCATCAGTCCCGGGACAGGGGGCATGACGAACCCTGAAGCTTTCTTT.

Of note for this clonotype: The junction differs from germline at one of its ends, possibly a read error. The genes are TRBV6-5 and TRBJ2-7, with D possibly being TRBD1 (5 bases). This CDR3 has 13 residues. Looked up from germline, CDR1 is MNHEY and CDR2 is SVGAGI. The CDR3 region has the DNA TGTGCCAGCGCCCGGCAGGGTGGCTACAAGCAGTACTTC. Translating gives CASARQGGYKQYF.

Worth noting for this clonotype: One end of the junction does not line up with germline, which may come from a read error. V gene TRBV5-4 combines with J gene TRBJ2-5; D assignment may be TRBD1 or TRBD2 (6 bases each). Per the germline V gene, CDR1 is SGHNT and CDR2 is YYREEE (reference sequence). This CDR3 region has 14 residues. The CDR3, as DNA: TGTGTCAGCAGCTCGGAGGGGGGTGAAGAGACCCAGTACTTC. Residues: CVSSSEGGEETQYF. Full variable domain (remainder filled in from reference TRBV5-4 and TRBJ2-5): ETGVTQSPTHLIKTRGQQVTLRCSSQSGHNTVSWYQQALGQGPQFIFQYYREEENGRGNFPPRFSGLQFPNYSSELNVNALELDDSALYLCVSSSEGGEETQYFGPGTRLLVL.

As regards this clonotype: The germline gene is not matched at one end of the junction; a read error may be the cause. The genes are TRBV10-1 and TRBJ2-3; either TRBD1 or TRBD2 may supply D (5 bases each). CDR1 and CDR2 (germline): WNHNN, SYGVQD (reference sequence). This CDR3 is 16 amino acids long. CDR3 DNA sequence: TGCGCCAGTAGTGAGTCGAGGGGTATCGACACAGATACGCAGTATTTT. It specifies CASSESRGIDTDTQYF.

The V and J genes are TRBV5-1 and TRBJ2-5; D is possibly TRBD2 (5 bases). CDR1 is SGHRS, CDR2 YFSETQ, per germline. The CDR3 length is 14 residues. V lost 3 bases, J lost 4 bases, and 13 bases lay in between. DNA of the CDR3: TGCGCCAGCAGCTCCGGGATTTGGGGAGAGACCCAGTACTTC. Protein sequence: CASSSGIWGETQYF.

The V and J genes are TRBV28 and TRBJ2-5; unclear D gene. The CDR3 totals 14 residues. Between the trimmed V and J ends, which lost 5 bases and 1 base, there was a span of 11 bases. Looked up from germline, CDR1 is MDHEN and CDR2 is SYDVKM. The DNA for the CDR3 is TGTGCCAGCAGTCGAGGCAGCGCCCAAGAGACCCAGTACTTC. It is translated as CASSRGSAQETQYF.

This clonotype appeared a single time. A much larger clone differs from this one at a single base, so this may be a read error. This chain uses TRBV6-1 with TRBJ2-2, with D unclear. Germline CDR1 MNHNS, CDR2 SASEGT. V lost 2 bases and J lost 7, with 11 bases in between. This CDR3 region has 14 residues. This chain's CDR3 is CASSETTVGGELFF. The CDR3, as DNA: TGTGCCAGCAGTGAAACCACTGTGGGCGGGGAGCTGTTTTTT.

Regarding this clonotype: One base away lies a much larger clone, so this may be a sequencing read error. CDR3 DNA: TGTGCCAGAAGAGCCGGGAGCTCTGGAAACACCATATATTTT. Protein: CARRAGSSGNTIYF. The V and J genes are TRBV6-2 or TRBV6-3 and TRBJ1-3; D not resolved. Trimming pared 9 bases from V and 0 bases from J, leaving 12 bases between. Germline values: CDR1 MNHEY, CDR2 SVGEGT. The CDR3 length is 14 residues.

The genes are TRBV4-1 and TRBJ2-3; D remains ambiguous. Germline CDR1 is MGHRA and CDR2 is YSYEKL. The V end was cut by 11 bases, the J end by 6 bases, with 21 bases between. This CDR3 has 14 amino acids. DNA of the CDR3: TGCGCCGGCAACCAAGGACGCCCCGCGGATACGCAGTATTTT. The encoded protein is CAGNQGRPADTQYF.

This clonotype has a count of ten or more. The CDR3 loop reads CSAGDYLKAYNEQFF. CDR3 sequence (DNA): TGCAGTGCTGGGGACTACCTCAAAGCCTACAATGAGCAGTTCTTC. The genes are TRBV20-1 and TRBJ2-1; 7 nucleotides line up with TRBD2. Germline V lookup: CDR1 DFQATT, CDR2 SNEGSKA (reference sequence). The ends lost 5 bases at V and 2 bases at J; junction bases unmatched: 9. The CDR3 sequence is 15 residues long.

This clonotype was recorded only once. This chain joins TRBV6-5 and TRBJ1-5; tentative D call: TRBD1 (5 bases). Trimming stripped 4 bases from V and 7 bases from J, with 17 bases between. CDR1 and CDR2 (germline): MNHEY, SVGAGI. This CDR3 contains 15 residues. The CDR3 DNA follows: TGTGCCAGCAGTTTCACGAGGGGTAGTTCGCAGCCCCAGCATTTT. Encoded protein: CASSFTRGSSQPQHF.

Comments on this clonotype: A read error may be the cause here, since a much bigger clone is one base away. The V and J genes are TRBV4-1 and TRBJ2-1, with 7 bases identical to TRBD1. V lost 4 bases to trimming and J lost 1 base; unmatched junction nucleotides: 4. Germline values: CDR1 MGHRA, CDR2 YSYEKL. The CDR3 is 15 amino acids. The DNA of the CDR3 is TGCGCCAGCAGCCTTCGACAGGGTTCCTACAATGAGCAGTTCTTC. Translation gives CASSLRQGSYNEQFF.

Comments on this clonotype: One junction end does not reproduce the germline sequence, and a read error may be involved. This sequence joins TRBV11-2 and TRBJ2-7, with D maybe TRBD2 (6 bases). The CDR3 spans 13 residues. Germline CDR1 and CDR2: SGHAT and FQNNGV. The CDR3 is CTSSRTKSYEQYF. The CDR3, as DNA: TGTACCAGCAGCCGGACTAAATCCTACGAGCAGTACTTC.

This clonotype was picked up many times. The rearrangement joins TRBV4-1 to TRBJ2-1; TRBD2 aligns across 12 bases. The CDR3 totals 15 residues. Germline CDR1 is MGHRA and CDR2 is YSYEKL. V lost 2 bases and J lost 9; bases outside the gene matches: 5. CDR3: CASSQPTSGRPEQFF. Written as DNA, the CDR3 is TGCGCCAGCAGCCAACCGACTAGCGGGAGACCTGAGCAGTTCTTC.

V is TRBV7-8 and J is TRBJ1-1; D call uncertain. The germline V and J ends were trimmed by 8 bases and 6 bases, with 19 bases remaining between them. The CDR3 totals 14 residues. In germline, CDR1 is SGHVS, CDR2 FQNEAQ. CDR3 loop: CASSLLGRGAEAFF. The DNA of the CDR3 is TGTGCCAGCTCCCTCTTGGGAAGAGGCGCTGAAGCTTTCTTT.

V and J are TRBV2 and TRBJ1-4; 7 nucleotides agree with TRBD1. Looked up from germline, CDR1 is SNHLY and CDR2 is FYNNEI. This CDR3 is 13 amino acids long. With V trimmed by 6 bases and J by 8 bases, 6 bases remained unmatched. CDR3 protein: CASSRDSGEKLFF. The DNA for the CDR3 is TGTGCCAGCAGCAGGGACAGTGGCGAAAAACTGTTTTTT.

This clonotype turned up a few times. A read error may account for a junction end that differs from germline. The rearrangement links TRBV5-5 to TRBJ2-1; no definite D call. The V gene's germline CDR1 is SGHKS and CDR2 YYEKEE (reference sequence). This CDR3 spans 15 amino acids. CDR3 sequence reads: CASSIGSLSYNEQFF. CDR3 nucleotides: TGTGCCAGCAGCATCGGCTCGCTCTCCTATAATGAGCAGTTCTTC.

The gene calls are TRBV6-4 and TRBJ2-3; D not certain. The germline gives CDR1 MRHNA, CDR2 SNTAGT. Trimming removed 0 bases from V and 2 bases from J, with 6 bases in between. The CDR3 length is 14 residues. CDR3 bases: TGTGCCAGCAGTGACTCGGGCATCACAGATACGCAGTATTTT. Translating it yields CASSDSGITDTQYF.